This T cell receptor (beta chain) derives from a study of blood T cell repertoires in COVID-19. Study-wide context: From T cells, B-cell-depleted T cells, or PBMCs came the material, which was cDNA or gDNA.

Seattle researchers signed up patients amid active infection and tracked them longitudinally. This clone was counted a single time. The table came from immunoSEQ multiplex PCR; TCRdb's copy has only in-frame clones and leaves some out. The sample has over 120,000 clones; around 75% are singletons. Germline V gene lookup returns CDR1 SGHRS and CDR2 YFSETQ. Trimming took 0 bases from V and 5 from J, leaving 11 bases between them. The CDR3 has 14 amino acids. The sequenced material came from peripheral blood. This clonotype originated in a woman aged 70-85 years with COVID-19, enrolled during active disease. The chain recombines TRBV5-1 with TRBJ1-1; a weak D match, TRBD1 (5 bases). The CDR3 region is CASSLDRLGTEAFF. The CDR3 DNA reads TGCGCCAGCAGCTTGGACAGGTTGGGAACTGAAGCTTTCTTT.